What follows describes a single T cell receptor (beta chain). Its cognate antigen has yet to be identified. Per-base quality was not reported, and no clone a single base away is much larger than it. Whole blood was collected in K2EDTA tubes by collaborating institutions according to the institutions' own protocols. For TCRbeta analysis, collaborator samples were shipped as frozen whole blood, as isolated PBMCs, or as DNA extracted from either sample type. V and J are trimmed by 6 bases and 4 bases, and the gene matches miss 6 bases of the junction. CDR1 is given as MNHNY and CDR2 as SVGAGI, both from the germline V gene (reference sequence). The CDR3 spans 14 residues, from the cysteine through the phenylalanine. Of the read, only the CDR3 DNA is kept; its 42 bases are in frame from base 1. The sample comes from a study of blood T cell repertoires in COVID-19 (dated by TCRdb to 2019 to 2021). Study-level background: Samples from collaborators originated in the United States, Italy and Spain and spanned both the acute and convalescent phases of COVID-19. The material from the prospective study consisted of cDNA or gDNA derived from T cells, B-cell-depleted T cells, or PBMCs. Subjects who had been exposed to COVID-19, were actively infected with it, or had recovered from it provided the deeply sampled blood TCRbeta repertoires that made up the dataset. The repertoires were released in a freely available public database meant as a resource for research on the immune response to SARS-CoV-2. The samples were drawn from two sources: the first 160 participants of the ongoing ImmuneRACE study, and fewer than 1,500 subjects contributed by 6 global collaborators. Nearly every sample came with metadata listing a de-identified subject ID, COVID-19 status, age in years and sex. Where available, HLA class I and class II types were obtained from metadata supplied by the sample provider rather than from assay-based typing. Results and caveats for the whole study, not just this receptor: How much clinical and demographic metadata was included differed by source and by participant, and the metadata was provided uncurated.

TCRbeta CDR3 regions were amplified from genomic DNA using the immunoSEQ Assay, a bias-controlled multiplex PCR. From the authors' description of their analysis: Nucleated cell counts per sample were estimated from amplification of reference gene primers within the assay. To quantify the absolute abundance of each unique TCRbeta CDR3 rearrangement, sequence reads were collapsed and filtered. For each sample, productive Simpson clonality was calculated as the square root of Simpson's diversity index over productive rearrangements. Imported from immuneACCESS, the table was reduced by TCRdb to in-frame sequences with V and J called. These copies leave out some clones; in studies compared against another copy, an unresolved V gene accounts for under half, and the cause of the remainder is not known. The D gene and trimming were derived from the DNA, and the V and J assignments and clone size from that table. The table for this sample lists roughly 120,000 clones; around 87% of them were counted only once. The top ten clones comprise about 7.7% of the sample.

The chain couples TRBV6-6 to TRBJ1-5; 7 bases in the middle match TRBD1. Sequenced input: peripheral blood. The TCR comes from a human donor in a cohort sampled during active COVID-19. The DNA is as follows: TGTGCCAGCAGAACGACAGGGATAAATCAGCCCCAGCATTTT. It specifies CASRTTGINQPQHF.